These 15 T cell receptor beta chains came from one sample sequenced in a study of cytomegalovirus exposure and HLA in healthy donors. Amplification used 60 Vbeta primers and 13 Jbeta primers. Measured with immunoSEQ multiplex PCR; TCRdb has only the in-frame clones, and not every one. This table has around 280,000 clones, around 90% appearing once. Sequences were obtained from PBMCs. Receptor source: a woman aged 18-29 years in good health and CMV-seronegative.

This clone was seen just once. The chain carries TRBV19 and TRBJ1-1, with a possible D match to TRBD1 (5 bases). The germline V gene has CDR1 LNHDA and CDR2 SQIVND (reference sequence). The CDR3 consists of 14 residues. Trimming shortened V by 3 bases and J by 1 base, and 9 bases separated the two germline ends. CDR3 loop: CASSIRVGNTEAFF. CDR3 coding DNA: TGTGCCAGTAGTATCAGGGTGGGGAACACTGAAGCTTTCTTT.

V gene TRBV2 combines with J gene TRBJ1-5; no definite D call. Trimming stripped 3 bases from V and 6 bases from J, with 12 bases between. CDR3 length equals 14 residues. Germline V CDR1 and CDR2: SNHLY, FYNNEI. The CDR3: CASSDLFGSQPQHF. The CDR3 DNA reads TGTGCCAGCAGTGATCTGTTTGGCAGTCAGCCCCAGCATTTT. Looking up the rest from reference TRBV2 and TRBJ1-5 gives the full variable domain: EPEVTQTPSHQVTQMGQEVILRCVPISNHLYFYWYRQILGQKVEFLVSFYNNEISEKSEIFDDQFSVERPDGSNFTLKIRSTKLEDSAMYFCASSDLFGSQPQHFGDGTRLSIL.

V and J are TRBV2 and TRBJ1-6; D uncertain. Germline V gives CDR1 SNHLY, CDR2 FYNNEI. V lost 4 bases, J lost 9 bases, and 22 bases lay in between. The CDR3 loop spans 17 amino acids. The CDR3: CASSATGWSSEGSPLHF. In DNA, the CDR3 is TGTGCCAGCAGTGCCACTGGCTGGTCCTCCGAGGGTTCACCCCTCCACTTT.

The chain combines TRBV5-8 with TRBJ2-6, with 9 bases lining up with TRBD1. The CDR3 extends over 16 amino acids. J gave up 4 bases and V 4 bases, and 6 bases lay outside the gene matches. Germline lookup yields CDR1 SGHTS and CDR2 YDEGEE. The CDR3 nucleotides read TGTGCCAGCAGCCATGGACAGGGGAACGGGGCCAACGTCCTGACTTTC. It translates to CASSHGQGNGANVLTF.

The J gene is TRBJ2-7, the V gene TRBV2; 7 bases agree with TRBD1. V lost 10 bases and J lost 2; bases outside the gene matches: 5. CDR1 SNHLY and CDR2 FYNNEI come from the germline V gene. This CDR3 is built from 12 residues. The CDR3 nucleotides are TGTGCCACCAGGGACAGAACCTACGAGCAGTACTTC. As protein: CATRDRTYEQYF.

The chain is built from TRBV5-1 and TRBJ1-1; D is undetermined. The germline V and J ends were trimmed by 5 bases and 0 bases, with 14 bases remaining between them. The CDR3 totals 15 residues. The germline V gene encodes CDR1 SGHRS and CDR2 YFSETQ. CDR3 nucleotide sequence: TGCGCCAGCAGAGATCCGGGATCGATGAACACTGAAGCTTTCTTT. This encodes CASRDPGSMNTEAFF.

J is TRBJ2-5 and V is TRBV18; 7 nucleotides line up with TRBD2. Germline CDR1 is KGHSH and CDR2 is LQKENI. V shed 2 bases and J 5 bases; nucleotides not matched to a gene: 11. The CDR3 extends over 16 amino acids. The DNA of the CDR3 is TGTGCCAGCTCACCATCGGCTAGCGGACGGGGGGAGACCCAGTACTTC. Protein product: CASSPSASGRGETQYF.

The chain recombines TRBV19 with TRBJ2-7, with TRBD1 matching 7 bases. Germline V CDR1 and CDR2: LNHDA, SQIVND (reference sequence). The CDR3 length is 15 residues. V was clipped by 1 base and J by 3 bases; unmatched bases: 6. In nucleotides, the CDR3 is TGTGCCAGTAGTATAGGCAAACAGGGGTTCTACGAGCAGTACTTC. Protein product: CASSIGKQGFYEQYF.

The CDR3 is CAISRDRGDYGYTF. The DNA of the CDR3 is TGTGCCATCAGCCGGGACAGGGGGGACTATGGCTACACCTTC. The V call is TRBV10-3, the J call TRBJ1-2; 11 bases line up with TRBD1. CDR3 length: 14 residues. V dropped 6 bases and J dropped 3; count of bases not matched to a gene: 3. CDR1 ENHRY and CDR2 SYGVKD come from the germline V gene.

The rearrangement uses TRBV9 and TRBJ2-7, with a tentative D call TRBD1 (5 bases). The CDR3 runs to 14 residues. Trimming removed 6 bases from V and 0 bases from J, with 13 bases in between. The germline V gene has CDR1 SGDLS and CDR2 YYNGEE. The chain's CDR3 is CASNPTESSYEQYF. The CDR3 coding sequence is TGTGCCAGCAACCCGACAGAAAGCTCCTACGAGCAGTACTTC.

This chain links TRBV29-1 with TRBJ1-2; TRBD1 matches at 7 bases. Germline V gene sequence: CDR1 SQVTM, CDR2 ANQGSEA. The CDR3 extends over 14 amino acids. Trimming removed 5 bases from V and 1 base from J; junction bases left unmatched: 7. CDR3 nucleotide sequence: TGCAGCGTTTCCGGGACAGAGGTTAACTATGGCTACACCTTC. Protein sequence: CSVSGTEVNYGYTF.

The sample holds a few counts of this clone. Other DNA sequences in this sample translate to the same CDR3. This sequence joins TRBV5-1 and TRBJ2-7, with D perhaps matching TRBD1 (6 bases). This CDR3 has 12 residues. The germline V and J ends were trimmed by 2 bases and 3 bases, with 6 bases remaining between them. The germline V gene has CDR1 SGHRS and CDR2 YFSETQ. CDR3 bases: TGCGCCAGCAGCTTACAGGGCTACGAGCAGTACTTC. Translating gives CASSLQGYEQYF.

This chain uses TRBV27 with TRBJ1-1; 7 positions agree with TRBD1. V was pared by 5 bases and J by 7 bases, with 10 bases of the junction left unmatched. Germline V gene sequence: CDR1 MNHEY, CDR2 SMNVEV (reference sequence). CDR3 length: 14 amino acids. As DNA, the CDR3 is TGTGCCAGCAGTCCCACGGGGACAGACGGTGAAGCTTTCTTT. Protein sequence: CASSPTGTDGEAFF.

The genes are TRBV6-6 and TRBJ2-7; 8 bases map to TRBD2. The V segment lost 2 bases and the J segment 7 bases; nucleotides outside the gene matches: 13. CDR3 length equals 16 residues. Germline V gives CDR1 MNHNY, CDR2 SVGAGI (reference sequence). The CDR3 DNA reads TGTGCCAGCAGTTACAGCTTGGGAGCGGGGGACGGGGAGCAGTACTTC. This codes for CASSYSLGAGDGEQYF.

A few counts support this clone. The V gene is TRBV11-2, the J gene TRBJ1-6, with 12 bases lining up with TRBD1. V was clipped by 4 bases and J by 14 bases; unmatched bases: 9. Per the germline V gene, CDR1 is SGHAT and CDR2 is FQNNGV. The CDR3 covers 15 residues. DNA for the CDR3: TGTGCCAGCAGCTACCTCCGGGACAGGGGGCGGACCCTCCACTTT. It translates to CASSYLRDRGRTLHF.